This T cell receptor (beta chain) was retrieved from a study of T cell changes during pregnancy in multiple sclerosis. The method was immunoSEQ multiplex PCR; TCRdb's version includes in-frame clones alone and lacks a portion of them. The data show tens of thousands of clones, around 96% seen once. The CDR3 has 12 residues. Germline CDR1 reads SNHLY; CDR2 reads FYNNEI. V lost 8 bases, J lost 4 bases, and 11 bases lay in between. The receptor comes from a female donor with multiple sclerosis, enrolled in a pregnancy study. The V call is TRBV2, the J call TRBJ1-1; D unresolved. The sample was CD8+ T cells from peripheral blood mononuclear cells, taken after pregnancy. The CDR3 region has the DNA TGTGCCAGCTCTCAGGAATCCACTGAAGCTTTCTTT. Its translation is CASSQESTEAFF.